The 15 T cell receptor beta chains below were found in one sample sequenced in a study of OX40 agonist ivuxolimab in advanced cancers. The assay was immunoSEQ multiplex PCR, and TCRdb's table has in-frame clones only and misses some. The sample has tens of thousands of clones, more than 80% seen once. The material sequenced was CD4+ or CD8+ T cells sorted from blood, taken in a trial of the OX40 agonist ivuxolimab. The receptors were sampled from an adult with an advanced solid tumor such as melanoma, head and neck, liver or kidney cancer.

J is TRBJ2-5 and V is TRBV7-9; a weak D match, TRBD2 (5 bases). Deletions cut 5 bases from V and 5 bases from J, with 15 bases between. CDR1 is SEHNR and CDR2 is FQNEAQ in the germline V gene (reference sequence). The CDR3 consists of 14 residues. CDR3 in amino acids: CASSTRSSWETQYF. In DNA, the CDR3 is TGTGCCAGCAGCACAAGATCTAGCTGGGAGACCCAGTACTTC. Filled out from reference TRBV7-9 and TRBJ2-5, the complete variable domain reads DTGVSQNPRHKITKRGQNVTFRCDPISEHNRLYWYRQTLGQGPEFLTYFQNEAQLEKSRLLSDRFSAERPKGSFSTLEIQRTEQGDSAMYLCASSTRSSWETQYFGPGTRLLVL.

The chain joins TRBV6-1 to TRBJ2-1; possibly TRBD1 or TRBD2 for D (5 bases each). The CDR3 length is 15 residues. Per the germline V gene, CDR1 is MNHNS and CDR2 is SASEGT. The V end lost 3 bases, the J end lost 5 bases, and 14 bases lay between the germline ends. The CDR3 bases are TGTGCCAGCAGTGAGCCGGTGGGGGAGAACAATGAGCAGTTCTTC. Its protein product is CASSEPVGENNEQFF.

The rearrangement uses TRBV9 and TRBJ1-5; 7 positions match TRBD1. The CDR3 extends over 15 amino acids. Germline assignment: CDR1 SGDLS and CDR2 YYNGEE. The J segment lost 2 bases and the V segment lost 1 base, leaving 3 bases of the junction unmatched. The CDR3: CASSVSDRGNQPQHF. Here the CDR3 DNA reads TGTGCCAGCAGCGTATCCGACAGGGGCAATCAGCCCCAGCATTTT.

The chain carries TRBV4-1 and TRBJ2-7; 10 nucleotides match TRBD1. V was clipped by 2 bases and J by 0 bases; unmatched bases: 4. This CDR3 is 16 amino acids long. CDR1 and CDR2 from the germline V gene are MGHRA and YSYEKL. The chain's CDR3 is CASSQQGQGTSYEQYF. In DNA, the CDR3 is TGCGCCAGCAGCCAACAGGGACAGGGGACCTCCTACGAGCAGTACTTC.

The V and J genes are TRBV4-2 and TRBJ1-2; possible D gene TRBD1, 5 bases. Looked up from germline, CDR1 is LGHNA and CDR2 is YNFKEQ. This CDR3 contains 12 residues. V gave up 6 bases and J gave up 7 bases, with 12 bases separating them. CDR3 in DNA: TGTGCCAGCAGGGGAGGCGGGGGTGGCTACACCTTC. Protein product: CASRGGGGGYTF.

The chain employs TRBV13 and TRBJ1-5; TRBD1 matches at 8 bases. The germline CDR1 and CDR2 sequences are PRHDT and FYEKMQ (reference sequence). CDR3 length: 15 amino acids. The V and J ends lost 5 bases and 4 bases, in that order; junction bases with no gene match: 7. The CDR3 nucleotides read TGTGCCAGCAGCCTCCGGGGACAGGAAAATCAGCCCCAGCATTTT. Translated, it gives CASSLRGQENQPQHF.

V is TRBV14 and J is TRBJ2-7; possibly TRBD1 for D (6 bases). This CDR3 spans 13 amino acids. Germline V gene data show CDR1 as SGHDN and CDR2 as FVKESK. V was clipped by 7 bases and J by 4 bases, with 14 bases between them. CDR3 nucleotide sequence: TGTGCCAGCAATCAGGGGTGGTTGTACGAGCAGTACTTC. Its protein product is CASNQGWLYEQYF.

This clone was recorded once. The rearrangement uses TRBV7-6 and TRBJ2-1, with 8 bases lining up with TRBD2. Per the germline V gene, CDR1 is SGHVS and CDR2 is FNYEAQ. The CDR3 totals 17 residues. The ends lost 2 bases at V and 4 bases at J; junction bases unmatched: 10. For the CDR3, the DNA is TGTGCCAGCAGCTTAACGGGAGGGCCTTTCCTATACAATGAGCAGTTCTTC. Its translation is CASSLTGGPFLYNEQFF.

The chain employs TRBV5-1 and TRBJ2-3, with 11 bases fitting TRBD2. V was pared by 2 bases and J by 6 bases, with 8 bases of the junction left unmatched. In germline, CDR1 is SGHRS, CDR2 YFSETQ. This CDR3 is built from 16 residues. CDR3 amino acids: CASSLVSGGAFDTQYF. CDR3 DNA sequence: TGCGCCAGCAGCTTAGTTAGCGGGGGGGCCTTTGATACGCAGTATTTT.

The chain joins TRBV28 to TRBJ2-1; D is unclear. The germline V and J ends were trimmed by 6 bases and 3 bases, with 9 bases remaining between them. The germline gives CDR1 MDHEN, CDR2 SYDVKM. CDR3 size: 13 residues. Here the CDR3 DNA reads TGTGCCAGCAGGAGGCAACTCTACAATGAGCAGTTCTTC. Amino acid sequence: CASRRQLYNEQFF. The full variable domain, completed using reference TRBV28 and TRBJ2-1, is DVKVTQSSRYLVKRTGEKVFLECVQDMDHENMFWYRQDPGLGLRLIYFSYDVKMKEKGDIPEGYSVSREKKERFSLILESASTNQTSMYLCASRRQLYNEQFFGPGTRLTVL.

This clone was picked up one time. The CDR3 loop is CASSPQVAGVADTQYF. DNA of the CDR3: TGCGCCAGCAGCCCACAGGTAGCGGGGGTGGCAGATACGCAGTATTTT. V usage is TRBV4-3 and J usage is TRBJ2-3, with 9 nucleotides matching TRBD2. The CDR3 totals 16 residues. Germline assignment: CDR1 LGHNA and CDR2 YSLEER. J lost 4 bases, V lost 4 bases, and 9 bases had no gene match.

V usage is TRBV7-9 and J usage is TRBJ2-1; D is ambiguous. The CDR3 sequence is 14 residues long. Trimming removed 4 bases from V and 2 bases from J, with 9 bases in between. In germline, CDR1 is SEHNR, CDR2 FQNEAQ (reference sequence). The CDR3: CASSSTDTYNEQFF. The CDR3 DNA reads TGTGCCAGCAGCTCAACTGATACCTACAATGAGCAGTTCTTC.

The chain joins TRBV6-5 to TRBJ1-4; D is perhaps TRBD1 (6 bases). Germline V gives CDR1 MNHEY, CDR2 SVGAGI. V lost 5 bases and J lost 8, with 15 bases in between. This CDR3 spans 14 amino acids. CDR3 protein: CASSPFRGEEKLFF. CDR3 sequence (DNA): TGTGCCAGCAGTCCGTTCAGGGGAGAAGAAAAACTGTTTTTT.

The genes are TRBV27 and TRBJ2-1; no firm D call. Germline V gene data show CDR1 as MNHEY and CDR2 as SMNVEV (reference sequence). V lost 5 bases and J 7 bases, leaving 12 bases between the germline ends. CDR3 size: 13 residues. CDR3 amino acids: CASSTPSPNEQFF. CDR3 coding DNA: TGTGCCAGCAGTACCCCATCTCCGAATGAGCAGTTCTTC.

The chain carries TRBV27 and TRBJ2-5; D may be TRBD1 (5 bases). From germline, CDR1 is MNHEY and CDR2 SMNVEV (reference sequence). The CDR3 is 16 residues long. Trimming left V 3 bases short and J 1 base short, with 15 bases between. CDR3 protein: CASSLGGWQGQETQYF. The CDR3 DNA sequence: TGTGCCAGCAGTTTGGGTGGTTGGCAGGGCCAAGAGACCCAGTACTTC.